The rows below give T cell receptor beta chains drawn from one sample of a study of metastatic and nonmetastatic thyroid tumors. Through MiXCR, TCRdb re-clonotyped the PCR reads. Of roughly 40,000 clones in the sample, around a sixth were seen once. Sequencing was done on a sample of tumor tissue. The receptors come from a female donor with papillary thyroid cancer or a benign thyroid nodule (not recorded which). Some clones in this sample may be carry-over from other donors' samples. Each CDR3 is given with its conserved first and last residue. Each record gives: CDR3 DNA, CDR3 protein, clone size, D gene, J gene, V gene. The D gene is left open where the match is weak. Size is omitted from some rows. Given values are once, few, many or a class for expanded clones.

cdr3_nt: TGTGCCAGCAGCCATGTTAGTGGAGAGCAGTTCTTC
cdr3_aa: CASSHVSGEQFF
clone_size: many
d_call: NA
j_call: TRBJ2-1
v_call: TRBV3-1

cdr3_nt: TGTGCCAGTAGTCCACTAGCGGGAGGTCAGGGTAACACAGATACGCAGTATTTT
cdr3_aa: CASSPLAGGQGNTDTQYF
clone_size: many
d_call: TRBD2
j_call: TRBJ2-3
v_call: TRBV19

cdr3_nt: TGCAGTGCGAGAGGGGGGGGGCCTGGAAACACCATATATTTT
cdr3_aa: CSARGGGPGNTIYF
clone_size: many
d_call: NA
j_call: TRBJ1-3
v_call: TRBV20-1

cdr3_nt: TGTGCCAGCAGTTTACGGGACAGTGAGTCTAGGTACGAGCAGTACTTC
cdr3_aa: CASSLRDSESRYEQYF
clone_size: few
d_call: TRBD1
j_call: TRBJ2-7
v_call: TRBV12-3/TRBV12-4

cdr3_nt: TGTGCCAGCAGCCCCGGGGGGCTTGCTAATGAAAAACTGTTTTTT
cdr3_aa: CASSPGGLANEKLFF
clone_size: many
d_call: NA
j_call: TRBJ1-4
v_call: TRBV11-2

cdr3_nt: TGCAGTGCTAGAGTCCCCGTGTGGACTGAAGCTTTCTTT
cdr3_aa: CSARVPVWTEAFF
clone_size: NA
d_call: NA
j_call: TRBJ1-1
v_call: TRBV20-1

cdr3_nt: TGTGCCACCCAGAATCGGAGGGGGGCCGGGGAGCTGTTTTTT
cdr3_aa: CATQNRRGAGELFF
clone_size: many
d_call: NA
j_call: TRBJ2-2
v_call: TRBV24-1

cdr3_nt: TGTGCCAGCAGCCTTTCCCCCCAGGGCACGCTTCACAATGAGCAGTTCTTC
cdr3_aa: CASSLSPQGTLHNEQFF
clone_size: many
d_call: NA
j_call: TRBJ2-1
v_call: TRBV11-2

cdr3_nt: TGTGCCAGCAGAAGGACAGGGGATTCTAACTATGGCTACACCTTC
cdr3_aa: CASRRTGDSNYGYTF
clone_size: many
d_call: TRBD1
j_call: TRBJ1-2
v_call: TRBV2

cdr3_nt: TGTGCCAGCAGCGTTAGACTAGCGGGAGATCATGAGCAGTTCTTC
cdr3_aa: CASSVRLAGDHEQFF
clone_size: many
d_call: TRBD2
j_call: TRBJ2-1
v_call: TRBV9

cdr3_nt: TGTGCCTGGAGTGTACGGGGGAGTTACGAGCAGTACTTC
cdr3_aa: CAWSVRGSYEQYF
clone_size: many
d_call: NA
j_call: TRBJ2-7
v_call: TRBV30

cdr3_nt: TGCAGTTCCAGAGGTCCCGGCTATAATTCACCCCTCCACTTT
cdr3_aa: CSSRGPGYNSPLHF
clone_size: NA
d_call: NA
j_call: TRBJ1-6
v_call: TRBV20-1

cdr3_nt: TGTGCCAGTAGTGTGGGACAGGGGATCAATCAGCCCCAGCATTTT
cdr3_aa: CASSVGQGINQPQHF
clone_size: many
d_call: TRBD1
j_call: TRBJ1-5
v_call: TRBV19

cdr3_nt: TGCAGTGCTAGAGAGAGCGTCCCTACGCAGTATTTT
cdr3_aa: CSARESVPTQYF
clone_size: many
d_call: NA
j_call: TRBJ2-3
v_call: TRBV20-1

cdr3_nt: TGTGCCAGCTCACCAAGGCGTGAAGAGATACGAGAGACCCAGTACTTC
cdr3_aa: CASSPRREEIRETQYF
clone_size: many
d_call: NA
j_call: TRBJ2-5
v_call: TRBV18

cdr3_nt: TGTGCCAGCAGTCGACTAGCGGGACGGCGCCCCACAGATACGCAGTATTTT
cdr3_aa: CASSRLAGRRPTDTQYF
clone_size: many
d_call: TRBD2
j_call: TRBJ2-3
v_call: TRBV27

cdr3_nt: TGTGCCACCAGTGACGGGGGCTTCATGGAGACCCAGTACTTC
cdr3_aa: CATSDGGFMETQYF
clone_size: many
d_call: NA
j_call: TRBJ2-5
v_call: TRBV24-1

cdr3_nt: TGTGCCAGCAGCTTAGGTTATGGGGACAGGGCGGGCGAGCAGTACTTC
cdr3_aa: CASSLGYGDRAGEQYF
clone_size: NA
d_call: TRBD1
j_call: TRBJ2-7
v_call: TRBV11-1

cdr3_nt: TGTGCCAGTAGTATTAATAGCGGGCTCTACAATGAGCAGTTCTTC
cdr3_aa: CASSINSGLYNEQFF
clone_size: many
d_call: TRBD2
j_call: TRBJ2-1
v_call: TRBV19

cdr3_nt: TGTGCCAGCAGCTCGGAGGGGCAGGGCTACACCTTC
cdr3_aa: CASSSEGQGYTF
clone_size: many
d_call: NA
j_call: TRBJ1-2
v_call: TRBV7-9

cdr3_nt: TGTGCCAGCAGTTTATGGACTCCAGGGAGCTCCTACAATGAGCATTTCTTC
cdr3_aa: CASSLWTPGSSYNEHFF
clone_size: NA
d_call: NA
j_call: TRBJ2-1
v_call: TRBV28

cdr3_nt: TGTGCCAGCAGGACATCTGAGGAGGGAGTCTACGAGCAGTACTTC
cdr3_aa: CASRTSEEGVYEQYF
clone_size: few
d_call: NA
j_call: TRBJ2-7
v_call: TRBV27

cdr3_nt: TGTGCCAGCAGCTCCCGGGACTACCAAATCTACAATGAGCAGTTCTTC
cdr3_aa: CASSSRDYQIYNEQFF
clone_size: many
d_call: TRBD2
j_call: TRBJ2-1
v_call: TRBV6-2/TRBV6-3

cdr3_nt: TGTGCCAGCAGTTTCGAGCGGGAGCAGTTCTTC
cdr3_aa: CASSFEREQFF
clone_size: many
d_call: NA
j_call: TRBJ2-1
v_call: TRBV28

cdr3_nt: TGCAGTGCTGCGGGGGACCCCTACGAGCAGTACTTC
cdr3_aa: CSAAGDPYEQYF
clone_size: NA
d_call: TRBD2
j_call: TRBJ2-7
v_call: TRBV20-1

cdr3_nt: TGTGCCAGCAGCTCCCTTATCTACGGTCAGTACTTC
cdr3_aa: CASSSLIYGQYF
clone_size: NA
d_call: NA
j_call: TRBJ2-7
v_call: TRBV7-9

cdr3_nt: TGCGCCAGCAGTGAGTTTAGCGGGAGGGCCTCTGAGCAGTTCTTC
cdr3_aa: CASSEFSGRASEQFF
clone_size: many
d_call: TRBD2
j_call: TRBJ2-1
v_call: TRBV10-2

cdr3_nt: TGTGCCAGCAGCGGACAGGAGAACACTGAAGCTTTCTTT
cdr3_aa: CASSGQENTEAFF
clone_size: medium-sized
d_call: TRBD1
j_call: TRBJ1-1
v_call: TRBV6-1

cdr3_nt: TGTGCCACCAGCAGAGATGTGGGAGAGACCCAGTACTTC
cdr3_aa: CATSRDVGETQYF
clone_size: many
d_call: NA
j_call: TRBJ2-5
v_call: TRBV15

cdr3_nt: TGTGCCAGCAGAAAGGGAGGCCCTAACTATGACTACACCTTC
cdr3_aa: CASRKGGPNYDYTF
clone_size: once
d_call: NA
j_call: TRBJ1-2
v_call: TRBV7-8

cdr3_nt: TGCGCCAGCAGCCAAGCTGAAACTAGCGGCAATGAGCAGTTCTTC
cdr3_aa: CASSQAETSGNEQFF
clone_size: many
d_call: TRBD2
j_call: TRBJ2-1
v_call: TRBV4-1

cdr3_nt: TGTGCCAGCAGCCAAGGAGCGGATCTTAGCACAGATACGCAGTATTTT
cdr3_aa: CASSQGADLSTDTQYF
clone_size: many
d_call: NA
j_call: TRBJ2-3
v_call: TRBV4-2

cdr3_nt: TGCGCCAGCAGTCGCGGCGGGGGAGGGGAGACCCAGTACTTC
cdr3_aa: CASSRGGGGETQYF
clone_size: many
d_call: TRBD2
j_call: TRBJ2-5
v_call: TRBV10-2

cdr3_nt: TGTGCCAGCAGGCCCGCAGTGAGCTATGAGCAGTTCTTC
cdr3_aa: CASRPAVSYEQFF
clone_size: few
d_call: NA
j_call: TRBJ2-1
v_call: TRBV27

cdr3_nt: TGTGCCAGTAGTTTAGGACTAGAGGGAGATTACGCGCAGTACTTC
cdr3_aa: CASSLGLEGDYAQYF
clone_size: NA
d_call: TRBD2
j_call: TRBJ2-7
v_call: TRBV19

cdr3_nt: TGTGCCAGCAGTGACGCGGGGAGCACAGATACGCAGTATTTT
cdr3_aa: CASSDAGSTDTQYF
clone_size: few
d_call: NA
j_call: TRBJ2-3
v_call: TRBV6-4

cdr3_nt: TGTGCCAGCAGCTCGGCGGAAAATGAGCAGTTCTTC
cdr3_aa: CASSSAENEQFF
clone_size: many
d_call: NA
j_call: TRBJ2-1
v_call: TRBV5-4

cdr3_nt: TGTGCCAGTAGTAGGGTTGGAGGAGGCTACACCTTC
cdr3_aa: CASSRVGGGYTF
clone_size: many
d_call: NA
j_call: TRBJ1-2
v_call: TRBV19

cdr3_nt: TGTGCCAGCAGGCCGACAGTGTTGGGATCACCCCTCCACTTT
cdr3_aa: CASRPTVLGSPLHF
clone_size: many
d_call: NA
j_call: TRBJ1-6
v_call: TRBV28

cdr3_nt: TGTGCCAGCAGCTTAGGAGTCAATGAGCAGTTCTTC
cdr3_aa: CASSLGVNEQFF
clone_size: many
d_call: NA
j_call: TRBJ2-1
v_call: TRBV7-9

cdr3_nt: TGTGCCATCAGTGAGGGGACTAGCGGAAGCTCCTACGAGCAGTACTTC
cdr3_aa: CAISEGTSGSSYEQYF
clone_size: many
d_call: TRBD2
j_call: TRBJ2-7
v_call: TRBV10-3

cdr3_nt: TGCGCCAGCAGCCCGCCCCCCGGGACAGGGGGTTACTATGGCTACACCTTC
cdr3_aa: CASSPPPGTGGYYGYTF
clone_size: NA
d_call: TRBD1
j_call: TRBJ1-2
v_call: TRBV5-1

cdr3_nt: TGTGCCAGCAGTTTTGACGGTACCTATGGCTACACCTTC
cdr3_aa: CASSFDGTYGYTF
clone_size: few
d_call: NA
j_call: TRBJ1-2
v_call: TRBV28

cdr3_nt: TGCAGTGCCCAGGGCGTAGGGTTCCAAGAGACCCAGTACTTC
cdr3_aa: CSAQGVGFQETQYF
clone_size: many
d_call: NA
j_call: TRBJ2-5
v_call: TRBV20-1

cdr3_nt: TGTGCCAGCAGCGTACGTGAGATTCGCACAGATACGCAGTATTTT
cdr3_aa: CASSVREIRTDTQYF
clone_size: NA
d_call: NA
j_call: TRBJ2-3
v_call: TRBV11-2

cdr3_nt: TGTGCCAGCGCTGGGTTGAGGCATGGCTACACCTTC
cdr3_aa: CASAGLRHGYTF
clone_size: many
d_call: NA
j_call: TRBJ1-2
v_call: TRBV2

cdr3_nt: TGTGCCAGCAGACCCCTCCGACTCCCCTATGGCTACACCTTC
cdr3_aa: CASRPLRLPYGYTF
clone_size: many
d_call: NA
j_call: TRBJ1-2
v_call: TRBV28

cdr3_nt: TGTACCAGCAGCCAAGATGCTGCCTCCTTATTGTATGGCTACACCTTT
cdr3_aa: CTSSQDAASLLYGYTF
clone_size: NA
d_call: NA
j_call: TRBJ1-2
v_call: TRBV14

cdr3_nt: TGTGCCAGTAGTCCACAGGGTTCGCACTATGGCTACACCTTC
cdr3_aa: CASSPQGSHYGYTF
clone_size: many
d_call: NA
j_call: TRBJ1-2
v_call: TRBV19

cdr3_nt: TGTGCCAGTAGCCCTCTAGATGTTGCAACTAGTGAAAAACTGTTTTTT
cdr3_aa: CASSPLDVATSEKLFF
clone_size: many
d_call: NA
j_call: TRBJ1-4
v_call: TRBV19

cdr3_nt: TGTGCCAGCAGCCCCCCGGGATTATCAGACTATGGCTACACCTTC
cdr3_aa: CASSPPGLSDYGYTF
clone_size: many
d_call: NA
j_call: TRBJ1-2
v_call: TRBV5-4

cdr3_nt: TGCGCCAGCAGCTCGTTACTAGCGGGAGGGAACACCGGGGAGCTGTTTTTT
cdr3_aa: CASSSLLAGGNTGELFF
clone_size: many
d_call: TRBD2
j_call: TRBJ2-2
v_call: TRBV5-1

cdr3_nt: TGTGCCAGCAGCCCCGGGACAGGGGGCAATCAGCCCCAGCATTTT
cdr3_aa: CASSPGTGGNQPQHF
clone_size: many
d_call: TRBD1
j_call: TRBJ1-5
v_call: TRBV3-1